The source of this T cell receptor (beta chain) is a study of cytomegalovirus exposure and HLA in healthy donors. As for the study in general: Membership in the Caucasian-associated ancestry cluster was found for 75% to 85% of a few hundred genotyped donors.

Of note for this clone: Its antigen remains unknown.

The V and J ends lost 4 bases and 5 bases respectively, with 20 bases between them. The germline V gene has CDR1 SGHVS and CDR2 FQNEAQ. CDR3 length: 16 residues. 60 Vbeta and 13 Jbeta primers were used in PCR. In the study's own analysis: Some 11 million of the approximately 80 million unique TCR beta chains counted in a later analysis were shared. Repertoires were generated with immunoSEQ multiplex PCR, while TCRdb's copy carries only in-frame clones and drops some. V and J calls and clone size are as listed in that table; D and trimming were resolved from the DNA. The table shows some 200,000 clones, with around four fifths occurring only once. Study conclusions and caveats: The likely explanation for a cluster of highly shared sequence variants was sequencing artifact. The authors reported that TCR beta sequences could predict HLA-A and HLA-B alleles. These predictions were accurate for most subjects in the first cohort.

This chain joins TRBV7-8 and TRBJ2-5; tentative D call: TRBD2 (5 bases). The source of this sequence is a woman between 18 and 29 years old in good health and CMV-seronegative. Source material: PBMCs. The DNA of the CDR3 is TGTGCCAGCAGCTCTGACTCGACTAATCGAGGGGAGACCCAGTACTTC. Its protein is CASSSDSTNRGETQYF.